This T cell receptor (beta chain) was sequenced during a study of cytomegalovirus exposure and HLA in healthy donors. Study-wide findings and caveats: In vitro data verified a few CMV-associated chains as specific for CMV antigens. It was found in a later analysis that first-cohort TCR clusters tended to co-occur in the 90 to 150 validation repertoires. The classifier reportedly diagnosed cytomegalovirus status with high specificity and sensitivity.

The data were produced by immunoSEQ multiplex PCR, yet TCRdb's version contains in-frame clones alone and is incomplete. Of fewer than 400,000 clones listed, 86% were seen once; the top ten hold approximately 0.84%. Regarding this clone: Its antigen is currently unknown.

This CDR3 has 15 amino acids. From germline, CDR1 is SGHRS and CDR2 YFSETQ. V lost 4 bases and J lost 1; bases outside the gene matches: 6. V is TRBV5-1 and J is TRBJ1-2; 8 positions agree with TRBD1. This sequence was found in a woman aged 18-29 years in good health and CMV-seronegative. Sequences were obtained from PBMCs. CDR3 bases: TGCGCCAGCAGCCCGGGGGGACAGGTTAACTATGGCTACACCTTC. It codes for CASSPGGQVNYGYTF.